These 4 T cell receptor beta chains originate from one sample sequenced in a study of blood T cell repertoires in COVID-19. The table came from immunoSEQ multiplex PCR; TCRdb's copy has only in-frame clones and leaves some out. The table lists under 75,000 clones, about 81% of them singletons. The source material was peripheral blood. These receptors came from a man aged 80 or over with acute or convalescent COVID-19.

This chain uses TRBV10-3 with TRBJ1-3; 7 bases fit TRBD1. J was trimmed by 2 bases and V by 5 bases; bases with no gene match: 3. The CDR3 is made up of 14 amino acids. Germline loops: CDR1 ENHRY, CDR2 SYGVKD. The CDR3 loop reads CAISRQGAGNTIYF. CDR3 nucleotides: TGTGCCATCAGTCGACAGGGAGCTGGAAACACCATATATTTT.

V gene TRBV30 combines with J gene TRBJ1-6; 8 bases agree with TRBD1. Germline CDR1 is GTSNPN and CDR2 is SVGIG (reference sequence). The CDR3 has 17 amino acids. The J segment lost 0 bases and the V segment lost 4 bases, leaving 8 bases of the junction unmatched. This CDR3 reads CAWTKRTGSSYNSPLHF. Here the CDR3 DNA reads TGTGCCTGGACCAAAAGGACAGGGAGCTCCTATAATTCACCCCTCCACTTT.

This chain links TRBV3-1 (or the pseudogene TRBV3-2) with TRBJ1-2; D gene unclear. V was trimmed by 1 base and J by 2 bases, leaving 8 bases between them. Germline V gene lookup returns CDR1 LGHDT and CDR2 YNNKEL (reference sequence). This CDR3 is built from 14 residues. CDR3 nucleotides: TGTGCCAGCAGCCAAGTCTCTGCGAACTATGGCTACACCTTC. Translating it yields CASSQVSANYGYTF.

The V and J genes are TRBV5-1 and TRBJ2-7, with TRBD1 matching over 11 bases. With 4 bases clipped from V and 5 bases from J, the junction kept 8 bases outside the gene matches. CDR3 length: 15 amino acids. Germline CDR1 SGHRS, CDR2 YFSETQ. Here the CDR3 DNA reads TGCGCCAGCAGCCCTATGAGGGACAGGGGGGACGAGCAGTACTTC. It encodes CASSPMRDRGDEQYF.